This T cell receptor beta chain was captured in a study of persistence of HIV-infected CD4 T cells. Trimming removed 2 bases from V and 2 bases from J, with 11 bases in between. Germline-derived CDR1 and CDR2 are SGDLS and YYNGEE. This CDR3 is 15 amino acids long. This clone was detected a few times. Antigen: not known. Sequencing used immunoSEQ version 4 in survey mode. Only in-frame clones appear in the TCRdb table, and some are missing; sequencing was by immunoSEQ multiplex PCR. The table lists roughly 43,000 clones, 89% of them singletons. Nonspecific anti-CD3/anti-CD28 bead stimulation represents the broad CD4+ T cell repertoire. Responding CD4+ T cells were sorted by upregulation of both CD40 ligand and CD69.

The clonotype comes from an adult man with HIV who was CMV-seropositive. This sample comprised CD4+ T cells sorted from PBMCs after roughly 20-hour stimulation, obtained from a patient who received antiretroviral therapy. The rearrangement joins TRBV9 to TRBJ2-1, with D unresolved. The CDR3 coding sequence is TGTGCCAGCAGCGTTTCCACAGAGCCCTACAATGAGCAGTTCTTC. Encoded protein: CASSVSTEPYNEQFF.